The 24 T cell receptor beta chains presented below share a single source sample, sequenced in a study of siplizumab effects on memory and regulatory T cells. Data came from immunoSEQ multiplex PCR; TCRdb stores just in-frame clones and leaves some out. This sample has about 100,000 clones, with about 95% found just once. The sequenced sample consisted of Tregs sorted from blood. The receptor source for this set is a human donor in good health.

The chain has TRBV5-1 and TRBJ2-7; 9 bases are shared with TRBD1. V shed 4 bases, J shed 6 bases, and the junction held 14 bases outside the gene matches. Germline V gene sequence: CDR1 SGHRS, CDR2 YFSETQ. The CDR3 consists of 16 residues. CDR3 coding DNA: TGCGCCAGCAGCCGACGATCCGGGACAGGGTTTGCCGAGCAGTACTTC. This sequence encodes CASSRRSGTGFAEQYF. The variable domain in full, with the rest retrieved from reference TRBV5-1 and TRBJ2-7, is KAGVTQTPRYLIKTRGQQVTLSCSPISGHRSVSWYQQTPGQGLQFLFEYFSETQRNKGNFPGRFSGRQFSNSRSEMNVSTLELGDSALYLCASSRRSGTGFAEQYFGPGTRLTVT.

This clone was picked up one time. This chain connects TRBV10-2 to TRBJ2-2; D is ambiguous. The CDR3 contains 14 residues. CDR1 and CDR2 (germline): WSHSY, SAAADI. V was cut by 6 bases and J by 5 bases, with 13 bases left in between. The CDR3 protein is CASRPPDATGELFF. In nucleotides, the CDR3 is TGCGCCAGCAGGCCGCCGGATGCTACCGGGGAGCTGTTTTTT.

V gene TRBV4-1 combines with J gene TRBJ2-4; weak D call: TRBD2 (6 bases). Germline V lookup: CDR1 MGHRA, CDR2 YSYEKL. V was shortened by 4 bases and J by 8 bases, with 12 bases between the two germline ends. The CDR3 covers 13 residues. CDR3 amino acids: CASSLDPGDIQYF. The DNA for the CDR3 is TGCGCCAGCAGCCTCGATCCGGGAGACATTCAGTACTTC.

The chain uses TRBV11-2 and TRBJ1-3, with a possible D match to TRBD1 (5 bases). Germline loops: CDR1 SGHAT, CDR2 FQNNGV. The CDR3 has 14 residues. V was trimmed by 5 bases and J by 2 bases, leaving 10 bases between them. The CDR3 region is CASSRQLTGNTIYF. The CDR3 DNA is TGTGCCAGCAGCCGACAGCTAACTGGAAACACCATATATTTT.

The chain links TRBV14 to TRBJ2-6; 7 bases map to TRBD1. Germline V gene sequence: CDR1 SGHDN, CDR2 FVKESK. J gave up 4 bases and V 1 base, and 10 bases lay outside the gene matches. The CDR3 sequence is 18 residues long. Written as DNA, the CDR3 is TGTGCCAGCAGCCAAGTTAAAGGGGGCCTTCCCGGGGCCAACGTCCTGACTTTC. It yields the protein CASSQVKGGLPGANVLTF.

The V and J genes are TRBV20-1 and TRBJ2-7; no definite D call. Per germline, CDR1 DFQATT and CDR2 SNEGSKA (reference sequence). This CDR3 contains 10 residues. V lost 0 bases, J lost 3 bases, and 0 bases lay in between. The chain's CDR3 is CSARDYEQYF. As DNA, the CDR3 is TGCAGTGCTAGAGACTACGAGCAGTACTTC.

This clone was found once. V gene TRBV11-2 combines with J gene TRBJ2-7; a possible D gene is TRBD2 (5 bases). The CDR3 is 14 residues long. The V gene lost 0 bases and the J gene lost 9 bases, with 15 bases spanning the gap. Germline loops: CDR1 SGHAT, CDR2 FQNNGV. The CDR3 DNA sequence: TGTGCCAGCAGCTTAGAGAGGGCGCTTGGTGTGCAGTACTTC. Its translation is CASSLERALGVQYF.

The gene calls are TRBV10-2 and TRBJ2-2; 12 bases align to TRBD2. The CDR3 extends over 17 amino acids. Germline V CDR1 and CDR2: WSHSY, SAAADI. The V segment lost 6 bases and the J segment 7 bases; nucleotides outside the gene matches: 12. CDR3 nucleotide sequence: TGCGCCAGCAGGGAGGATATCCTAGCGGGAGGGAGCGGGGAGCTGTTTTTT. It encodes CASREDILAGGSGELFF.

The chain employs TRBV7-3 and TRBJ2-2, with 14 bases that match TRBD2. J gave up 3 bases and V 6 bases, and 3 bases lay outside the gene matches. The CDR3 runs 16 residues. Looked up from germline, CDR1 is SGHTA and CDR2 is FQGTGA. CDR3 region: CASRRLAGGDTGELFF. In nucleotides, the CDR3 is TGTGCCAGCAGGCGACTAGCGGGAGGGGACACCGGGGAGCTGTTTTTT.

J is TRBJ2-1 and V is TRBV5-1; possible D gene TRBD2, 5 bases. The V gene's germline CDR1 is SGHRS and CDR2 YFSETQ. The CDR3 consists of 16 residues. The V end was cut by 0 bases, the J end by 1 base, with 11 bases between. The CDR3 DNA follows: TGCGCCAGCAGCTTGGCAAGGCGGACTTCCTACAATGAGCAGTTCTTC. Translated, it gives CASSLARRTSYNEQFF.

The CDR3 loop reads CASSDSKAGDTGELFF. In nucleotides, the CDR3 is TGTGCCAGCAGTGACTCGAAGGCAGGGGACACCGGGGAGCTGTTTTTT. The chain combines TRBV6-4 with TRBJ2-2; weak D call: TRBD1 (6 bases). This CDR3 is built from 16 residues. The germline gives CDR1 MRHNA, CDR2 SNTAGT. V lost 0 bases to trimming and J lost 3 bases, with 11 bases between them.

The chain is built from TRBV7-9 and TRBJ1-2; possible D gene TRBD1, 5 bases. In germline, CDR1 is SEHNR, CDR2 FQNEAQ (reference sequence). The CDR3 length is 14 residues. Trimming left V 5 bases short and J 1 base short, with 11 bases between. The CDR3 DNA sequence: TGTGCCAGCAGCCGTGGAGACAGTAACTATGGCTACACCTTC. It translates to CASSRGDSNYGYTF.

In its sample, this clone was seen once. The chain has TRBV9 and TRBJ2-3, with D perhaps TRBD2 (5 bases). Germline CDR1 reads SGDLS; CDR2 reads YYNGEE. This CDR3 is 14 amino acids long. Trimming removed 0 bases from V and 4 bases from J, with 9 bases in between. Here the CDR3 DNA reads TGTGCCAGCAGCGTAGCTTTGAGGGCAGATACGCAGTATTTT. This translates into CASSVALRADTQYF. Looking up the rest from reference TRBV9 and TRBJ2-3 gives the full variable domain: DSGVTQTPKHLITATGQRVTLRCSPRSGDLSVYWYQQSLDQGLQFLIQYYNGEERAKGNILERFSAQQFPDLHSELNLSSLELGDSALYFCASSVALRADTQYFGPGTRLTVL.

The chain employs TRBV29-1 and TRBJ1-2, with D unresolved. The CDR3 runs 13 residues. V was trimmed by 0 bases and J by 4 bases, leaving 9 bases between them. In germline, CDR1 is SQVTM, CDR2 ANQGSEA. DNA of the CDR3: TGCAGCGTTGAAGATCGGCCAGCCTATGGCTACACCTTC. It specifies CSVEDRPAYGYTF.

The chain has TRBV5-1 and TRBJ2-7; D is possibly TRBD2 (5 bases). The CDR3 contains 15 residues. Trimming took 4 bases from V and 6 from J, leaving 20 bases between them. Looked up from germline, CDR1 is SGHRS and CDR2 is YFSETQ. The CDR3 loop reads CASSLWSGSKAEQYF. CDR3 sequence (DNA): TGCGCCAGCAGCCTATGGTCGGGGTCGAAGGCCGAGCAGTACTTC.

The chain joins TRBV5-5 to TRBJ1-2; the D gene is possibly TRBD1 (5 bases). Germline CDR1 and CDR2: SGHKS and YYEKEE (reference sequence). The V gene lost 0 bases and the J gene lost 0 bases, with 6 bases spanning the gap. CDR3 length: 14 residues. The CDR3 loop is CASSLAGPNYGYTF. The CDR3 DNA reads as TGTGCCAGCAGCTTGGCGGGGCCTAACTATGGCTACACCTTC.

The CDR3 nucleotides are TGTGCCAGCAGTTTAACGGGATCCTACGAGCAGTACTTC. Protein: CASSLTGSYEQYF. V usage is TRBV28 and J usage is TRBJ2-7; D is possibly TRBD2 (5 bases). Trimming pared 2 bases from V and 1 base from J, leaving 6 bases between. There are 13 residues in the CDR3. CDR1 MDHEN and CDR2 SYDVKM come from the germline V gene.

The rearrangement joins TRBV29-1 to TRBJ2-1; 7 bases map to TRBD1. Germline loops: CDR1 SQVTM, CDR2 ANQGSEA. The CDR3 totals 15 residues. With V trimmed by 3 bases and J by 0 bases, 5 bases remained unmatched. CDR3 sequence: CSVDNRGSSYNEQFF. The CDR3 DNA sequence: TGCAGCGTTGACAACAGGGGAAGCTCCTACAATGAGCAGTTCTTC.

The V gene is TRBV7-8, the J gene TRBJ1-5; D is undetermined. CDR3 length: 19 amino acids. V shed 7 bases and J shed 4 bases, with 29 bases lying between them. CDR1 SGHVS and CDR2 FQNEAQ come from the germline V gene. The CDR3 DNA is TGTGCCAGCACTAGTTCTCCCCGTTTGGTTCCCCCAGTAAATCAGCCCCAGCATTTT. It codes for CASTSSPRLVPPVNQPQHF.

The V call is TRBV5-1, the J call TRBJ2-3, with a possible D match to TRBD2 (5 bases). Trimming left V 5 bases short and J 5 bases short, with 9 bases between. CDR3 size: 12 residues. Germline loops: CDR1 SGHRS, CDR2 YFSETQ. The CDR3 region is CASRREGDTQYF. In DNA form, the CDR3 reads TGCGCCAGCAGACGAGAGGGAGATACGCAGTATTTT.

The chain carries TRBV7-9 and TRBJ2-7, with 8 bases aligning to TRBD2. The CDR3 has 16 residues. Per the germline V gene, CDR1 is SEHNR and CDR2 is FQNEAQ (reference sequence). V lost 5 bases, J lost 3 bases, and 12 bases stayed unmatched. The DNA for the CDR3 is TGTGCCAGCAGCCCGATGAAGACTAGCGCCCACTACGAGCAGTACTTC. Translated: CASSPMKTSAHYEQYF.

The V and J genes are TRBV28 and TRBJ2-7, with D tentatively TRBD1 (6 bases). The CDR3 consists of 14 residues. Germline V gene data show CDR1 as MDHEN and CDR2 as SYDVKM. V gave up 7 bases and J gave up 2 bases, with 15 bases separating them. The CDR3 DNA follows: TGTGCCAGCACCCTCGGGACACGACCCTACGAGCAGTACTTC. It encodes CASTLGTRPYEQYF.

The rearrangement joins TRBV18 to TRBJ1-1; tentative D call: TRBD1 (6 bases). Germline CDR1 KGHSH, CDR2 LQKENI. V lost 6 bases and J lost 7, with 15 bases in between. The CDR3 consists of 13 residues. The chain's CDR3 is CASSPGQILEAFF. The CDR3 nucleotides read TGTGCCAGCTCGCCCGGACAGATCCTTGAAGCTTTCTTT.

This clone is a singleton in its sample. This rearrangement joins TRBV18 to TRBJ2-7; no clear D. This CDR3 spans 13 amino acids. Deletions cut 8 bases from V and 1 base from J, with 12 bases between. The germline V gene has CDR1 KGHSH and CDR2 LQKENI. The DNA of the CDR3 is TGTGCCAGCCTAATGGACGGATCCTACGAGCAGTACTTC. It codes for CASLMDGSYEQYF.